This TCR beta chain came from a study of CD4 T cells in relation to SARS-CoV-2 and coronaviruses. Unexposed donor CD4+ T cells date from 2011-2018, before the COVID-19 pandemic. Repertoires were generated with immunoSEQ multiplex PCR, while TCRdb's copy carries only in-frame clones and drops some. The sample has some 65,000 clones; about 90% are singletons. The CDR3 is 15 residues long. Per the germline V gene, CDR1 is SGHTA and CDR2 is FQGTGA. The V segment lost 5 bases and the J segment 2 bases; nucleotides outside the gene matches: 6. The V call is TRBV7-3, the J call TRBJ2-1; 7 nucleotides align to TRBD1. Sequences were obtained from memory CD4+ T cells from PBMCs. This TCR was recovered from a human donor in good health. CDR3 amino acids: CASSADRVTYNEQFF. CDR3 DNA: TGTGCCAGCAGCGCTGACAGGGTTACCTACAATGAGCAGTTCTTC.